This T cell receptor beta chain appears in the sequencing data of a study of cytomegalovirus exposure and HLA in healthy donors. Study at large: The roughly 110 validation repertoires were produced on the same platform as the 720 or so repertoires of the first cohort. This was reported in a later analysis.

Regarding this clone: Its target is not known.

Here immunoSEQ multiplex PCR was the method, and the copy in TCRdb shows in-frame clones only, minus some. Of around 61,000 clones listed, over 90% are singletons. Among the roughly 120 subjects of the validation cohort, separate from the roughly 670-subject first cohort, were the donors. Study observations and caveats: Most TCR sequences were rare, but some public TCRs occurred in many donors. Investigators reported 164 TCR beta chains as tied to cytomegalovirus.

The CDR3 is made up of 12 amino acids. Unmatched junction bases numbered 8, after V lost 10 bases and J lost 7 bases. Germline V gene lookup returns CDR1 ENHRY and CDR2 SYGVKD. Sequencing was carried out using PBMCs. The receptor was isolated from a man aged 18 to 30 in good health and CMV-seropositive. The chain employs TRBV10-3 and TRBJ1-2; 8 nucleotides match TRBD1. This CDR3 is CATQDREGGYTF. The CDR3 coding sequence is TGTGCCACACAGGACAGGGAGGGTGGCTACACCTTC.